This T cell receptor (beta chain) derives from a study of CD8 T cells in ankylosing spondylitis. Whole-study findings and limits: Significantly higher representation of disease-linked clones was reported for matched ankylosing spondylitis synovial fluid.

Preparation of TCR beta libraries was done by quantitative 5'-RACE with molecular barcodes. TCRdb ran MiXCR on the 5' RACE reads and lists one entry per CDR3 protein. Of around 150,000 distinct CDR3 sequences listed, 7% to 8% are singletons. This CDR3 comprises 15 residues. Trimming cost V 1 base and J 3 bases, with 13 bases left between them. Germline V gene sequence: CDR1 MGHRA, CDR2 YSYEKL. At least ten counts were recorded for this clonotype. Its target is not known. Sequencing was performed on blood, either unsorted or a sorted T cell fraction (not recorded which). The chain carries TRBV4-1 and TRBJ2-7, with a tentative D call TRBD1 (6 bases). The sequence was obtained from a female donor with ankylosing spondylitis or in good health (not recorded which). The CDR3 is CASSQAGTQNYEQYF. CDR3 sequence (DNA): TGCGCCAGCAGCCAAGCGGGGACACAAAACTACGAGCAGTACTTC.